This TCR beta chain was captured by sequencing in a study of T cell repertoires in cytomegalovirus infection. Study at large: Carrying CMV and the relevant HLA type showed in public TCR beta signatures.

This clonotype turned up a few times. TCRdb called the reads again in MiXCR, with one record for every CDR3 protein. Of approximately 490,000 distinct CDR3 sequences listed, roughly 12% are singletons. This CDR3 contains 12 residues. Germline V lookup: CDR1 MNHNY, CDR2 SVGAGI (reference sequence). Trimming removed 6 bases at V and 12 bases at J, with 15 bases between. This sequence was found in a human donor in good health (CMV status not recorded). Some clones in this sample may be carry-over from other donors' samples. Source material: PBMCs. The chain is built from TRBV6-6 and TRBJ2-1, with D perhaps assigned TRBD1 or TRBD2 (5 bases each). The DNA of the CDR3 is TGTGCCAGCAGGGGGGTTAGTGAGGGGCAGTTCTTC. Protein: CASRGVSEGQFF.